What follows are 15 T cell receptor beta chains derived from one specimen sequenced in a study of CD8 T cells in Susac syndrome. When the RNA was reverse transcribed, random hexamers were used with an input of about 0.5 to 1 ug. TCRdb re-called the immunoSEQ multiplex PCR reads through MiXCR, storing one row per CDR3 protein. The sample records 75,000 to 80,000 distinct CDR3 sequences, roughly 94% being singletons. Sequenced sample: CD8+ T cells from PBMCs. The receptors come from a human donor with Susac syndrome.

This chain links TRBV29-1 with TRBJ2-3; D is perhaps TRBD2 (6 bases). V dropped 7 bases and J dropped 2 bases, with 13 bases sitting between them. CDR1 and CDR2 from the germline V gene are SQVTM and ANQGSEA. This CDR3 region has 13 residues. The CDR3 is CSAWDFTTDTQYF. The CDR3 DNA follows: TGCAGCGCCTGGGACTTTACCACAGATACGCAGTATTTT.

The rearrangement links TRBV6-2 or TRBV6-3 to TRBJ2-7, with a possible D match to TRBD1 (5 bases). The CDR3 runs to 13 residues. From germline, CDR1 is MNHEY and CDR2 SVGEGT. The ends were cut back, 7 bases at V and 4 bases at J, with 14 bases in the middle. CDR3 nucleotide sequence: TGTGCCAGCACCCCAATTCAGGGATACGAGCAGTACTTC. Translation gives CASTPIQGYEQYF.

The gene calls are TRBV5-1 and TRBJ2-7; 7 bases fit TRBD2. The V segment lost 4 bases and the J segment 3 bases; nucleotides outside the gene matches: 10. The germline V gene encodes CDR1 SGHRS and CDR2 YFSETQ. This CDR3 has 15 amino acids. CDR3 sequence: CASSSRPTGGYEQYF. The CDR3 bases are TGCGCCAGCAGCAGTAGGCCAACGGGGGGCTACGAGCAGTACTTC.

This chain connects TRBV20-1 to TRBJ2-4, with D unclear. Per germline, CDR1 DFQATT and CDR2 SNEGSKA (reference sequence). The CDR3 is made up of 15 amino acids. V dropped 2 bases and J dropped 0 bases, with 11 bases sitting between them. DNA for the CDR3: TGCAGTGCTAGACCCCGGAGCTTAGCCAAAAACATTCAGTACTTC. It codes for CSARPRSLAKNIQYF.

This chain links TRBV10-3 with TRBJ2-2; the D gene is possibly TRBD1 (6 bases). Trimming shortened V by 5 bases and J by 3 bases, and 16 bases separated the two germline ends. CDR3 length equals 16 residues. Germline loops: CDR1 ENHRY, CDR2 SYGVKD. In nucleotides, the CDR3 is TGTGCCATCAGTTCCCGACAGGCCGTCGACACCGGGGAGCTGTTTTTT. The encoded protein is CAISSRQAVDTGELFF.

This clonotype was seen a few times. This chain connects TRBV20-1 to TRBJ1-4; D is unresolved. Trimming shortened V by 3 bases and J by 3 bases, and 2 bases separated the two germline ends. The CDR3 consists of 11 residues. Germline CDR1 and CDR2: DFQATT and SNEGSKA (reference sequence). Here the CDR3 DNA reads TGCAGTGCTAGGGCTAATGAAAAACTGTTTTTT. Amino acid sequence: CSARANEKLFF.

This clonotype was found a few times. The gene calls are TRBV2 and TRBJ1-1; D is ambiguous. V was trimmed by 3 bases and J by 5 bases, leaving 7 bases between them. This CDR3 has 12 amino acids. CDR1 is SNHLY, CDR2 FYNNEI, per germline. As DNA, the CDR3 is TGTGCCAGCAGTGAGTGGGAAACTGAAGCTTTCTTT. This codes for CASSEWETEAFF.

The V and J genes are TRBV5-1 and TRBJ2-7; 8 positions agree with TRBD1. Trimming removed 4 bases from V and 7 bases from J; junction bases left unmatched: 7. This CDR3 comprises 13 residues. Germline V gene lookup returns CDR1 SGHRS and CDR2 YFSETQ. In DNA, the CDR3 is TGCGCCAGCAGCGACGACAGGGGAGATGAGCAGTACTTC. It yields the protein CASSDDRGDEQYF.

The genes are TRBV4-2 and TRBJ2-1; D might be TRBD1 (6 bases). Per germline, CDR1 LGHNA and CDR2 YNFKEQ. CDR3 length: 13 amino acids. Trimming took 4 bases from V and 9 from J, leaving 13 bases between them. CDR3 nucleotide sequence: TGTGCCAGCAGCCCGGAAGGGGGTGTTGAGCAGTTCTTC. Translation: CASSPEGGVEQFF.

The rearrangement links TRBV7-8 to TRBJ2-1, with TRBD1 as a possible D gene (6 bases). The CDR3 has 14 amino acids. Between the trimmed V and J ends, which lost 3 bases and 8 bases, there was a span of 14 bases. CDR1 is SGHVS, CDR2 FQNEAQ, per germline. CDR3 in DNA: TGTGCCAGCAGCTTCAGGGGAAGGGTGTATGAGCAGTTCTTC. This sequence encodes CASSFRGRVYEQFF.

A few counts support this clonotype. V is TRBV7-8 and J is TRBJ2-2; D may be TRBD1 or TRBD2 (5 bases each). V shed 1 base and J shed 6 bases, with 6 bases lying between them. The germline gives CDR1 SGHVS, CDR2 FQNEAQ. CDR3 length equals 13 residues. CDR3 in DNA: TGTGCCAGCAGCTTAGGGGGGTCCGGGGAGCTGTTTTTT. Amino acid sequence: CASSLGGSGELFF.

The chain couples TRBV19 to TRBJ2-1; TRBD2 matches 8 bases. The CDR3 sequence is 14 residues long. V lost 4 bases to trimming and J lost 5 bases; unmatched junction nucleotides: 4. Per the germline V gene, CDR1 is LNHDA and CDR2 is SQIVND (reference sequence). CDR3 nucleotides: TGTGCCAGTAGTACGGGAGCGGGGGACAATGAGCAGTTCTTC. It translates to CASSTGAGDNEQFF.

J is TRBJ2-7 and V is TRBV4-1; 12 nucleotides agree with TRBD2. The CDR3 spans 16 residues. CDR1 and CDR2 (germline): MGHRA, YSYEKL. The V gene end was trimmed by 3 bases and the J gene end by 0 bases; junction bases not matched to a gene: 3. The CDR3 DNA reads as TGCGCCAGCAGCCAGACTAGCGGGGGAAGCTCCTACGAGCAGTACTTC. Translated, it gives CASSQTSGGSSYEQYF.

The chain combines TRBV12-3 or TRBV12-4 with TRBJ2-2; TRBD1 aligns across 9 bases. V trimming: 6 bases; J trimming: 2 bases; junction bases outside the gene matches: 7. This CDR3 has 16 residues. CDR3 amino acids: CASRQDRGRNTGELFF. The CDR3 nucleotides are TGTGCCAGCAGGCAGGACAGGGGCCGTAACACCGGGGAGCTGTTTTTT.

The genes are TRBV12-3 or TRBV12-4 and TRBJ2-3; 10 positions match TRBD2. Trimming removed 6 bases from V and 2 bases from J; junction bases left unmatched: 11. This CDR3 has 17 amino acids. The CDR3, as DNA: TGTGCCAGCAGCCCGCCGCCTACTAGCGGGGTCACAGATACGCAGTATTTT. This codes for CASSPPPTSGVTDTQYF.